This T cell receptor beta chain was recovered during a study of shared clonotypes between healthy human individuals. About the study: Donors, aged 18 to 49, were a couple of women and three men. Study-wide points: Memory subsets generally showed smaller estimated richness than naive subsets did. Investigators expected sequencing depth to affect clonotype sharing among donors.

Replicate PCRs run on sorted subsets employed approximately 200 ng DNA, 30,000 to 35,000 T cell genomes. The method was immunoSEQ multiplex PCR; TCRdb's version includes in-frame clones alone and lacks a portion of them. Found here are roughly 2.5 million clones, approximately 92% of them singletons; the top ten hold roughly 0.13%. Germline CDR1 and CDR2: LNHDA and SQIVND (reference sequence). Trimming cost V 0 bases and J 4 bases; bases outside gene matches: 3. The CDR3 contains 16 residues. In regard to this clone: Its specificity is not known.

This chain connects TRBV19 to TRBJ2-1; TRBD2 matches 10 bases. The sequenced sample was naive CD4+ T cells sorted from blood. Described subset: CD45RA+ positively selected. The receptor's source is a man aged 18-30 years in good health. DNA of the CDR3: TGTGCCAGTAGTATAGATCGAGCGGGAGGGTACAATGAGCAGTTCTTC. Amino acid sequence: CASSIDRAGGYNEQFF.